Presented here are 9 T cell receptor beta chains from one specimen sequenced in a study of shared clonotypes between healthy human individuals. Profiling relied on immunoSEQ multiplex PCR, and the TCRdb table lists in-frame clones only, not all of them. Seen here are some 2,500,000 clones, just under 95% observed once, and the top ten hold more than 0.35%. Sequencing used naive CD4+ T cells from PBMCs. The subset denotes: CD45RA+ positively selected. Receptors were obtained from a man aged 18 to 29 in good health. Some clones in this sample may be carry-over from other donors' samples.

The chain employs TRBV30 and TRBJ2-7, with D maybe TRBD1 (5 bases). This CDR3 is built from 13 residues. Germline V gene sequence: CDR1 GTSNPN, CDR2 SVGIG (reference sequence). V dropped 5 bases and J dropped 0 bases, with 11 bases sitting between them. In nucleotides, the CDR3 is TGTGCCTGGCATTCAGGGAACTCCTACGAGCAGTACTTC. This codes for CAWHSGNSYEQYF.

The chain combines TRBV18 with TRBJ2-5; D not certain. The CDR3 runs to 13 residues. V was trimmed by 2 bases and J by 4 bases, leaving 8 bases between them. Germline V gene sequence: CDR1 KGHSH, CDR2 LQKENI. CDR3 in DNA: TGTGCCAGCTCACCAAAGGGTAGAGAGACCCAGTACTTC. It yields the protein CASSPKGRETQYF.

The chain has TRBV6-1 and TRBJ2-1; 7 positions match TRBD2. Trimming removed 4 bases from V and 7 bases from J; junction bases left unmatched: 10. CDR3 size: 15 residues. Germline lookup yields CDR1 MNHNS and CDR2 SASEGT. The CDR3 DNA follows: TGTGCCAGCAGTGGCCAACTAGCGTCCGTGAATGAGCAGTTCTTC. It translates to CASSGQLASVNEQFF.

The chain carries TRBV28 and TRBJ2-3; D gene uncertain. The CDR3 consists of 16 residues. The germline V gene has CDR1 MDHEN and CDR2 SYDVKM. Trimming cost V 9 bases and J 2 bases, with 21 bases left between them. This CDR3 reads CASRLALIAHTDTQYF. The DNA for the CDR3 is TGTGCCAGTAGACTCGCACTGATAGCCCACACAGATACGCAGTATTTT.

The CDR3 region is CAISESGEWDAQYF. The DNA for the CDR3 is TGTGCCATCAGTGAGTCGGGTGAGTGGGATGCGCAGTATTTT. The V gene is TRBV10-3, the J gene TRBJ2-3, with no clear D. The germline gives CDR1 ENHRY, CDR2 SYGVKD. This CDR3 contains 14 residues. Trimming removed 0 bases from V and 10 bases from J, with 14 bases in between.

The J gene is TRBJ1-4, the V gene TRBV7-9; D remains ambiguous. Trimming removed 7 bases at V and 4 bases at J, with 10 bases between. Germline loops: CDR1 SEHNR, CDR2 FQNEAQ (reference sequence). This CDR3 spans 13 amino acids. CDR3 sequence (DNA): TGTGCCAGCACGACCCGGGTTAATGAAAAACTGTTTTTT. Translated, it gives CASTTRVNEKLFF.

The CDR3 DNA reads as TGTGCCAGCAGGGTCTTTGCCTACAATGAGCAGTTCTTC. Its protein is CASRVFAYNEQFF. The chain uses TRBV2 and TRBJ2-1; D gene uncertain. The CDR3 has 13 amino acids. Germline CDR1 is SNHLY and CDR2 is FYNNEI. V lost 6 bases, J lost 2 bases, and 8 bases lay in between.

The rearrangement links TRBV5-6 to TRBJ1-2, with TRBD1 as a possible D gene (6 bases). The CDR3 length is 16 residues. The V and J ends lost 4 bases and 3 bases respectively, with 19 bases between them. The V gene's germline CDR1 is SGHDT and CDR2 YYEEEE. Written as DNA, the CDR3 is TGTGCCAGCAGCCTGGGCGGGGGCCAGTATCACTATGGCTACACCTTC. This encodes CASSLGGGQYHYGYTF.

V gene TRBV11-2 combines with J gene TRBJ2-1; unclear D gene. Between the trimmed V and J ends, which lost 4 bases and 8 bases, there was a span of 6 bases. This CDR3 region has 11 residues. Germline V CDR1 and CDR2: SGHAT, FQNNGV. CDR3 nucleotides: TGTGCCAGCAGCTCCCTAGATGAGCAGTTCTTC. As protein: CASSSLDEQFF.